This TCR beta chain emerged from a study of blood T cell repertoires in COVID-19. Study overall: Acute and convalescent COVID-19 specimens originated in the United States, Italy and Spain.

CDR1 and CDR2 (germline): LGHNA, YNFKEQ. The CDR3 contains 15 residues. Trimming cost V 3 bases and J 1 base, with 12 bases left between them. Libraries were prepared by immunoSEQ multiplex PCR; TCRdb keeps only in-frame clonotypes and omits some of them. The sample has approximately 230,000 clones, around 88% seen once. The TCR was taken from a woman aged 30 to 39 with COVID-19, enrolled during active disease. The material sequenced was peripheral blood. V and J are TRBV4-2 and TRBJ2-5; D possibly corresponds to TRBD2 (5 bases). CDR3 residues: CASSHHIATQETQYF. In DNA, the CDR3 is TGTGCCAGCAGCCACCACATAGCGACCCAAGAGACCCAGTACTTC.